This TCR beta chain was profiled in a study of OX40 agonist ivuxolimab in advanced cancers. Study as a whole: Given to patients was ivuxolimab, an agonistic anti-OX40 (CD134) antibody.

Measured with immunoSEQ multiplex PCR; TCRdb has only the in-frame clones, and not every one. The sample shows approximately 74,000 clones, over 75% of them seen only once. The sequencing used CD4+ or CD8+ T cells sorted from blood, collected in a trial of the OX40 agonist ivuxolimab. This receptor was obtained from an adult with an advanced solid tumor such as melanoma, head and neck, liver or kidney cancer.

The CDR3 DNA reads as TGTGCCATCTCGGCTAGCGGGACTCCCGAGCAGTACTTC. Its protein product is CAISASGTPEQYF. The V call is TRBV10-3, the J call TRBJ2-7; 9 nucleotides agree with TRBD2. Germline CDR1 ENHRY, CDR2 SYGVKD. V lost 8 bases, J lost 6 bases, and 8 bases stayed unmatched. The CDR3 consists of 13 residues.